Reported below is one T cell receptor (beta chain). This record comes from a study of blood T cell repertoires in COVID-19. Original data processing: Reference gene primer amplification gave nucleated cell count estimates. The assay was immunoSEQ multiplex PCR, and TCRdb's table has in-frame clones only and misses some. Clone size and V and J calls were adopted from that table, with D and trimming inferred from the DNA. The sample lists about 270,000 clones; around 86% were seen once. Germline CDR1 reads ENHRY; CDR2 reads SYGVKD. The CDR3 runs to 14 residues. Trimming took off 10 bases at V and 3 bases at J, with 15 bases between the two ends.

The sequencing input was peripheral blood. The rearrangement links TRBV10-3 to TRBJ2-2; weak D call: TRBD1 (6 bases). The sequence was collected from a man between 35 and 55 years old with active or convalescent COVID-19. The CDR3 sequence: CATVGNRDTGELFF. Written as DNA, the CDR3 is TGTGCCACTGTCGGAAACAGGGACACCGGGGAGCTGTTTTTT.